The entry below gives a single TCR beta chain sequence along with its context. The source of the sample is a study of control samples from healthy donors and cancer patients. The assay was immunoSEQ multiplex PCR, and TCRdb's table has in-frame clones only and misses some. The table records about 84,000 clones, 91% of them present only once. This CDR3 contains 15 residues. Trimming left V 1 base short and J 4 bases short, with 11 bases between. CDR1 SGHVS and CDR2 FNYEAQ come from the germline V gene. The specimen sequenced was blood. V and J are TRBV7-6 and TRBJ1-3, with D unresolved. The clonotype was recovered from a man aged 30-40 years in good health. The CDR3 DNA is TGTGCCAGCAGCTTAGGTTCAGAACAAGGAAACACCATATATTTT. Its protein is CASSLGSEQGNTIYF.